This T cell receptor (beta chain) originates from a study of cytomegalovirus exposure and HLA in healthy donors (dated 2017 in TCRdb). In terms of the full investigation: An earlier analysis of 587 of the donors reported about 260 Gb of sequence data and 117 million unique TCR beta sequences obtained from 180 million or so T cells. Because of strong linkage in the cohort, roughly five DR-DQ haplotypes were treated as single units for association and clustering. The study combined high-throughput TCR immunosequencing, statistical association of individual TCRs with disease status, and machine learning to predict cytomegalovirus infection status. To decide whether each TCR beta V gene segment behaved as functional or pseudogenic, an earlier analysis of approximately 600 of the donors relied on high-throughput TCR beta sequencing. The study used immunosequencing to profile the T cell repertoires of some 600 subjects and linked those repertoires to cytomegalovirus serostatus. Every discovery cohort repertoire had been produced on one sequencing platform. An early release that covered approximately 600 HLA-typed donors contained approximately 300 gigabases of sequencing data and tens of millions of unique TCR sequences. Typing coverage differed by locus: A, B, C, DRB1 and DQB1 were typed in about 629-630 donors, DQA1 in 500 to 550, DPA1 in 600 to 610, and DPB1 in 450 to 490. A later genetic analysis took genome-wide SNP genotypes for about three fifths of the roughly 670 donors and used that subset as a discovery cohort. Along with the roughly 670-subject first cohort, a separate validation cohort of 120 different subjects was used. Rather than using new phenotypic data, the later analysis identified candidate immune exposures from TCR beta sequences and from how often those sequences occurred across donors. Donor age, sex, ethnicity and CMV serostatus were collected together with the repertoire data. The study was designed to test whether signatures of past pathogen exposure could be identified by cataloging public T cell receptors. Among the approximately 430 genotyped donors, approximately 76% belonged to the genetic ancestry cluster associated with self-reported Caucasian donors. Among around 400 genotyped donors of the cohort, an average of approximately 200,000 unique TCR beta nucleotide sequences was sequenced per donor, of which 15% to 20% were non-productive. HLA typing included class I and class II loci at four-digit resolution. To study patterns of TCR occurrence, a later analysis re-analyzed previously published TCR beta repertoires from around 660 donors and added high-resolution HLA genotyping.

The library relied on the immunoSEQ multiplex PCR assay. The multiplex PCR relied on a mix of 60 forward primers for TCR Vbeta segments and 13 reverse primers for TCR Jbeta segments. The CDR3 region of rearranged TCR beta genes was amplified from genomic DNA with a multiplex PCR assay. The amplified TCR beta libraries were sequenced on the Illumina HiSeq System as 87-base-pair reads. For the original study's pipeline: A later analysis counted approximately 76 million unique TCR beta chains across the 690 or so repertoires, and 10 million to 11 million of these chains were shared by at least two donors. Raw reads were error-corrected and collapsed into unique sequences by a nearest-neighbor algorithm in which closely related sequences were merged to remove PCR and sequencing errors. Alignment of CDR3 sequences to IMGT reference sequences was used to assign V, D and J gene segments. For a sequence to be retained, a match of at least six nucleotides was required to both a V gene segment and a J gene segment. Rearrangements were called productive when the CDR3 lacked stop codons and stayed in frame with V and J; all others were non-productive. CDR3 was defined by IMGT convention, running from the second conserved V-encoded cysteine to the conserved J-encoded phenylalanine. The earlier analysis of 500 to 600 of the donors excluded sequences that lacked an unambiguous match to a single V gene segment. An earlier analysis of 587 of the donors called V segments functional above 56.7% productive rearrangements and segregating when the between-donor standard deviation exceeded 5%. A statistical classification framework was built for diagnosing cytomegalovirus status from the catalog of TCR beta chain sequences. A later analysis assigned V and J genes by comparing TCR nucleotide sequences with IMGT/GENE-DB human TR gene sequences. In a later analysis, CDR3 sequences and most-parsimonious VDJ recombination scenarios were assigned using the TCRdist pipeline. In a later analysis, every TCR beta chain was defined by the combination of its CDR3 amino acid sequence and its V-gene family, and reads without a unique V-gene family were dropped. A later analysis removed nearly 600 highly shared, low-generation-probability nucleotide sequences to deal with suspected cross-contamination and a sequencing artifact. In a later analysis, a clonal expansion index was calculated for each public chain from normalized within-repertoire ranks of inferred template counts. In a later analysis, generation probabilities were computed using a VDJ recombination model fitted to out-of-frame rearrangements, and the results were checked against IGoR. Hypergeometric tests were used in a later analysis to score TCR-TCR, TCR-HLA and TCR-CMV co-occurrence, with a repertoire-size bias correction applied to the TCR pairs. A later analysis estimated false discovery rates by permuting HLA or CMV assignments 20 times. In a later analysis, co-occurring TCRs were grouped using DBSCAN, and TCRdist sequence similarity was added for clustering within HLA-allele-positive subsets. Repertoires with fewer than 30,000 or more than 120,000 public chains, plus five repertoires with anomalous nucleotide sharing, were excluded from co-occurrence clustering. The table was pulled from immuneACCESS by TCRdb, which kept in-frame rearrangements only. Such tables lose some clones; where checked, under half of the loss comes from unresolved V genes, and the rest has no known cause. The V and J calls and clone size were taken over from that table, and D and trimming were inferred from the DNA. This sample comprises 75,000 to 100,000 clones, roughly four fifths of them detected only once. The ten largest make up 0.5% to 0.65% of the sample.

The V and J ends are trimmed by 5 bases and 0 bases, leaving 4 bases between them. From the cysteine through the phenylalanine, the CDR3 covers 12 amino acids. The only DNA kept is the CDR3, 36 bases in frame from the first base. Looking up the germline V gene yields CDR1 SGHVS and CDR2 FNYEAQ. Comments on this clone: Its antigen target is currently unknown. No per-base quality is available; no much larger clone lies one base away.

Study-level results and caveats: A few of the identified cytomegalovirus-associated TCR beta chains were confirmed in vitro to be specific for cytomegalovirus antigens. A further reported finding was that TCR beta sequences accurately predicted the HLA-A and HLA-B alleles for most subjects in the first cohort. Most CMV-associated TCR beta chains appeared to be HLA-restricted in a later analysis, and the HLA associations seemed to be driven largely by CMV exposure. Because counts were too low, 15 or so rarely observed V segments, including chromosome 9 orphons, were excluded from the earlier analysis of 587 of the donors. Only TCR beta chains were sequenced in this cohort, and the absence of alpha or paired-chain data limited detectable features. An association between a missense DCLRE1C variant and V-gene and J-gene trimming of TCR beta chains was found in a later genetic analysis and replicated in an independent cohort. In a later analysis, HLA-associated TCR beta chains were found to be more clonally expanded and to have lower generation probabilities than equally common non-associated chains. In the study, about 150 TCR beta chains were listed as associated with cytomegalovirus. According to a later genetic analysis, donors in an Asian-associated ancestry cluster had fewer N-insertions in productive TCRs than the roughly 700-donor mean. The classifier was reported to diagnose cytomegalovirus status with high specificity and sensitivity in both the original and validation cohorts. While some public TCRs were present in many individuals, most TCR sequences turned up only very rarely across donors. Specific HLA alleles were associated with 18,000 or so TCR beta sequences at a false discovery rate of 0.05 in a later analysis. For the cohort, immune exposure information was limited to CMV serostatus. A cluster of highly shared sequence variants was judged likely to represent a technical artifact of the sequencing pipeline. An earlier analysis of some 560 of the donors showed that most TCR beta V segments appeared in productive rearrangements either about 87% or about 30% of the time, which broadly matched IMGT annotations. The 87-base-pair reads could not distinguish some IMGT-functional V segments, including TRBV6-2 and TRBV6-3, so those segments were excluded. When HLA alleles, especially DR and DQ, strongly co-occurred, TCR associations were difficult to assign to individual alleles. The presence/absence analyses assumed that sequencing depth was roughly uniform across donors, and that assumption may not be true. The authors suggested that the approach could potentially be extended to other disease states and immunological phenotypes. A later analysis found that TCR association rates varied across HLA loci, with DRB1 alleles showing the most associated TCRs and HLA-C alleles the fewest. Correlated functional status among segregating V segments might reflect linkage disequilibrium, but an unknown experimental factor could not be ruled out. Because HLA typing was unavailable for some donors at each locus, only the typed subset was used in association tests. In a later analysis, several top co-occurrence clusters were reported to appear linked to parvovirus B19, influenza, CMV and Epstein-Barr virus.

The cohort consisted of 666 healthy bone marrow donors. At the time of sampling, every cohort member was nominally healthy, though immune exposures that went unrecorded were likely present. The donor was CMV seronegative and belonged to the group of over 350 seronegative cohort members. Each donor provided a peripheral blood sample, and peripheral blood mononuclear cells were used for TCR beta sequencing. Genomic DNA was extracted from the blood cell samples with the Qiagen DNeasy Blood Extraction Kit. The sequencing input was PBMCs. The chain uses TRBV7-6 and TRBJ1-1, with the D segment identity uncertain. The clonotype was recovered from a man younger than 45 in good health and CMV-seronegative. The CDR3 protein sequence reads: CASSPVNTEAFF. The DNA sequence is as follows: TGTGCCAGCAGCCCAGTGAACACTGAAGCTTTCTTT.